This TCR beta chain was sequenced in a study of T-cell memory formation after mild COVID-19. The wider study: TCR clusters showed largely donor specificity. General observations from the study: That cross-reactive memory joined was suggested by some responding clones appearing in pre-infection memory.

This clonotype has just a few counts. Its antigen is not known. Via MiXCR, TCRdb re-called the 5' RACE reads, giving one row per CDR3 protein. The sample has approximately 180,000 distinct CDR3 sequences; roughly 17% are singletons. V lost 3 bases, J lost 2 bases, and 11 bases lay in between. This CDR3 contains 15 residues. From germline, CDR1 is SGHTA and CDR2 FQGNSA. The rearrangement uses TRBV7-2 and TRBJ1-5, with D possibly matching TRBD1 (5 bases). The sequencing input was PBMCs or a T cell subset sorted from them (not recorded which). This TCR came from an adult woman who had mild COVID-19 (a few samples of this study predate the infection). Cell type and time point are not known. CDR3 coding DNA: TGTGCCAGCAGCTTTTCGGGGGTGCGCAATCAGCCCCAGCATTTT. Translating gives CASSFSGVRNQPQHF.